A selection of T cell receptor beta chains follows, all from one sample in a study of T cells in tuberculosis. Generated by immunoSEQ multiplex PCR, the TCRdb table keeps only in-frame clones and is missing some. The sample includes roughly 41,000 clones, roughly 93% of them seen just once. The specimen sequenced was PBMCs. These receptors all come from a donor aged 10-35 years with latent tuberculosis or without tuberculosis infection. Some clones in this sample may be carry-over from other donors' samples. The CDR3 runs from the conserved cysteine through the conserved F or W. A D gene is named only where the DNA matches it firmly. Clone size is not always given. Where it is, it says once, few, many or a class for expanded clones.

clone size,J gene,V gene,D gene,CDR3 DNA,CDR3 protein
NA,TRBJ2-1,TRBV4-3,NA,TGCGCCAGCAGCCAAGAATCTCAGTCCAATGAGCAGTTCTTC,CASSQESQSNEQFF
NA,TRBJ2-7,TRBV19,TRBD1,TGTGCCAGTAGTATAGAAGGGACAGGGCTCGACGAGCAGTACTTC,CASSIEGTGLDEQYF
NA,TRBJ1-2,TRBV9,NA,TGTGCCAGCAGCGCGACAGGAGTTACTAACTATGGCTACACCTTC,CASSATGVTNYGYTF
few,TRBJ1-6,TRBV4-3,NA,TGCGCCAGCAGCCAAAATCTTGGGGGGTCCCATTCACCCCTCCACTTT,CASSQNLGGSHSPLHF
once,TRBJ1-2,TRBV5-1,TRBD1,TGCGCCAGCAGCTACCGGGACAGGGTCTCCACTAACTATGGCTACACCTTC,CASSYRDRVSTNYGYTF
NA,TRBJ1-6,TRBV19,NA,TGTGCCAGTAGGCCCGGGAGGGGAGAGTCCTATAATTCACCCCTCCACTTT,CASRPGRGESYNSPLHF
NA,TRBJ2-7,TRBV7-2,TRBD2,TGTGCCAGCAGCTGGGTAGCGGGGGACTACGAGCAGTACTTC,CASSWVAGDYEQYF
NA,TRBJ1-4,TRBV15,NA,TGTGCCACCAGCAGAGACTTAGCAACTAATGAAAAACTGTTTTTT,CATSRDLATNEKLFF
NA,TRBJ1-5,TRBV11-2,NA,TGTGCCAGCAGCTACGACAGTAATCAGCCCCAGCATTTT,CASSYDSNQPQHF
few,TRBJ2-3,TRBV6-6,TRBD2,TGTGCCAGCAGTTACGAGCGGGGAAGCACAGATACGCAGTATTTT,CASSYERGSTDTQYF
NA,TRBJ2-3,TRBV7-2,TRBD2,TGTGCCAGCAACCACAGAGTAGCGGGGGGGAGGACAGATACGCAGTATTTT,CASNHRVAGGRTDTQYF
NA,TRBJ2-2,TRBV7-8,NA,TGTGCCAGCAGCTTATTGGAGCACGGGGAGCTGTTTTTT,CASSLLEHGELFF
NA,TRBJ2-7,TRBV18,NA,TGTGCCAGCTCAGCCAGAGGTTTAACCTACGAGCAGTACTTC,CASSARGLTYEQYF
NA,TRBJ1-2,TRBV6-6,NA,TGTGCCAGCAGCCCAGACAGCCGCTATGGCTACACCTTC,CASSPDSRYGYTF
NA,TRBJ1-6,TRBV6-5,NA,TGTGCCAGCAGCTCGAGCTCCTATAATTCACCCCTCCACTTT,CASSSSSYNSPLHF
NA,TRBJ1-1,TRBV27,TRBD1,TGTGCCAGCAGTATCCGGACAGGGCGGCTTAACACTGAAGCTTTCTTT,CASSIRTGRLNTEAFF
NA,TRBJ2-7,TRBV29-1,NA,TGCAGCGTTCTTTTGGCAGGGCACGCCTACGAGCAGTACTTC,CSVLLAGHAYEQYF
NA,TRBJ2-1,TRBV19,TRBD1,TGTGCCAGTAGCCCGACAGGGTACAATGAGCAGTTCTTC,CASSPTGYNEQFF
NA,TRBJ2-1,TRBV30,NA,TGTGCCCGCTCAGGGGACGCCAGGGCTGAGCAGTTCTTC,CARSGDARAEQFF
NA,TRBJ2-1,TRBV27,NA,TGTGCCAGCAGTCAAACTACCGTTTACAATGAGCAGTTCTTC,CASSQTTVYNEQFF
NA,TRBJ1-5,TRBV4-1,TRBD1,TGCGCCAGCAGCCAAGATAGGACAGGCCAAGCGAATCAGCCCCAGCATTTT,CASSQDRTGQANQPQHF
NA,TRBJ2-5,TRBV7-9,NA,TGTGCCAGCAGCTTAGAACTAGAGACCCAGTACTTC,CASSLELETQYF
NA,TRBJ1-2,TRBV2,NA,TGTGCCAGCCGATGGGGCTGGTATGGCTACACCTTC,CASRWGWYGYTF
NA,TRBJ1-5,TRBV19,TRBD1,TGTGCCAGTAGTGGGGACAGAGCCGGCAATCAGCCCCAGCATTTT,CASSGDRAGNQPQHF
NA,TRBJ2-1,TRBV29-1,TRBD2,TGCAGCTCCAAGAGACAGCGGGGCAACAATGAGCAGTTCTTC,CSSKRQRGNNEQFF
NA,TRBJ1-6,TRBV7-9,NA,TGTGCCAGCAGCACGCGTCAGGGAGGGAATTCACCCCTCCACTTT,CASSTRQGGNSPLHF
once,TRBJ2-7,TRBV5-6,NA,TGTGCCAGCAGCGGGCGGATCCAGGGTTCCCCTATACGCTACGAGCAGTACTTC,CASSGRIQGSPIRYEQYF
NA,TRBJ2-5,TRBV2,TRBD2,TGTGCCAGCAAGCCTTTCTGGGAGGGTGAGACCCAGTACTTC,CASKPFWEGETQYF
NA,TRBJ1-2,TRBV30,TRBD1,TGTGCCTGGAGTGTTAGGGACAGGACACTCTATGGCTACACCTTC,CAWSVRDRTLYGYTF
NA,TRBJ2-2,TRBV2,NA,TGTGCCAGCAGTGTTTACAGTGCCGGGGAGCTGTTTTTT,CASSVYSAGELFF
NA,TRBJ1-5,TRBV20-1,NA,TGCAGTGCTAGTCAGGATCAGCCCCAGCATTTT,CSASQDQPQHF
once,TRBJ1-2,TRBV10-3,TRBD1,TGTGCCATCAGTGAGCCTGACAGGGATGGCTACACCTTC,CAISEPDRDGYTF
NA,TRBJ1-1,TRBV4-1,NA,TGCGCCAGCAGCCACCCGACAATCGCTGAAGCTTTCTTT,CASSHPTIAEAFF
NA,TRBJ2-5,TRBV19,TRBD2,TGTGCCAGTAGTATGGAAGCGGGGGAGGGGAAGACCCAGTACTTC,CASSMEAGEGKTQYF
NA,TRBJ1-1,TRBV5-1,NA,TGCGCCAGCAGCTTGTTACCGGGAATCATGAACACTGAAGCTTTCTTT,CASSLLPGIMNTEAFF
once,TRBJ2-4,TRBV9,TRBD2,TGTGCCAGCAGCGTTACTAGCGGGGGGAGAGGAGCCAAAAACATTCAGTACTTC,CASSVTSGGRGAKNIQYF
NA,TRBJ2-7,TRBV10-1,TRBD1,TGCGCCAGCAGTGCTCGGACAGGGGCCTACGAGCAGTACTTC,CASSARTGAYEQYF
NA,TRBJ2-7,TRBV4-1,NA,TGCGCCAGCAGCCATGGACAAGCTCTACTGAGCTCCTACGAGCAGTACTTC,CASSHGQALLSSYEQYF
NA,TRBJ2-7,TRBV5-1,NA,TGCGCCAGCAGCTTGGGGAAGGGAGGATGGGGTTTAGGGTCCTACGAGCAGTACTTC,CASSLGKGGWGLGSYEQYF
NA,TRBJ2-1,TRBV10-1,TRBD2,TGCGCCAGCAGTGAGGCGGGGGGTGAGAATGAGCAGTTCTTC,CASSEAGGENEQFF
NA,TRBJ2-7,TRBV7-9,NA,TGTGCCAGCAGCCCCTTGGTGGGGGGGGCCGAGCAGTACTTC,CASSPLVGGAEQYF
NA,TRBJ1-2,TRBV6-1,TRBD1,TGTGCCAGCAAACCGGGACAGGGAGGCTACACCTTC,CASKPGQGGYTF
NA,TRBJ2-2,TRBV5-4,TRBD1,TGTGCCAGTAGCTTGGGGACAGGGCAATCCGGGGAGCTGTTTTTT,CASSLGTGQSGELFF
NA,TRBJ2-3,TRBV6-5,TRBD1,TGTGCCAGCAGTAAACCGGGACAGCCAGATACGCAGTATTTT,CASSKPGQPDTQYF
NA,TRBJ1-1,TRBV9,TRBD1,TGTGCCAGCAGCGAGCCAGGGGGCGGATTGGACACTGAAGCTTTCTTT,CASSEPGGGLDTEAFF
NA,TRBJ2-3,TRBV4-3,TRBD2,TGCGCCAGCAGCCAAGTACTAGCGGGGGGGCCACTGGATACGCAGTATTTT,CASSQVLAGGPLDTQYF
NA,TRBJ1-1,TRBV12-5,NA,TGTGCTAGTGGTTTGGTACTCGGGAAGGGCGCCACTGAAGCTTTCTTT,CASGLVLGKGATEAFF
NA,TRBJ1-5,TRBV6-6,TRBD1,TGTGCCAGCAGGCGGGACAGGGAGCAACATCAGCCCCAGCATTTT,CASRRDREQHQPQHF